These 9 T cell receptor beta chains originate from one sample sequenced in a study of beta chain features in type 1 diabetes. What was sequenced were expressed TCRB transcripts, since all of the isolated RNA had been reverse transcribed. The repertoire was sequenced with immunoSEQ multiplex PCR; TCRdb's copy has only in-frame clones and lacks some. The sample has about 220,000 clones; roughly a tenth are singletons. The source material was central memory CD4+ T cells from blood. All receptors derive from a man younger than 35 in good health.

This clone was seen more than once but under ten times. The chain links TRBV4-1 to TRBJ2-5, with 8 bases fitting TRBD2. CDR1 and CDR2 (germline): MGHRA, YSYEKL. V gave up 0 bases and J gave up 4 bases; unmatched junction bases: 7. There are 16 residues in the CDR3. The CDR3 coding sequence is TGCGCCAGCAGCCAAGAACTAGCGGTGGTTCCAGAGACCCAGTACTTC. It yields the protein CASSQELAVVPETQYF.

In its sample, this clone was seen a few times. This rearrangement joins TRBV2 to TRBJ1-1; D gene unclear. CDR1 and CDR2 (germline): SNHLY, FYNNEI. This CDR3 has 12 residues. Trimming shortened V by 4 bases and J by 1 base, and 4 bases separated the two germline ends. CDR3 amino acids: CASSAQNTEAFF. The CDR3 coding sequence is TGTGCCAGCAGTGCCCAGAACACTGAAGCTTTCTTT.

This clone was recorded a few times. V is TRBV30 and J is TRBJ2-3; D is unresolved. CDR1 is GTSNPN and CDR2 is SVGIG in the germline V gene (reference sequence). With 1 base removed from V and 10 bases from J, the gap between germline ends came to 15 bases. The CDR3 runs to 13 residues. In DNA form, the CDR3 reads TGTGCCTGGAGTGCCCGGATTTACGGTGCGCAGTATTTT. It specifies CAWSARIYGAQYF.

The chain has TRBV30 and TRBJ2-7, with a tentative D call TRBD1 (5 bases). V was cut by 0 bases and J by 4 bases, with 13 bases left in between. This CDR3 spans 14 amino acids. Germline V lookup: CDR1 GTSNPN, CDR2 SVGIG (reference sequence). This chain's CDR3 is CAWSVGQGWYEQYF. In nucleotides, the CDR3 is TGTGCCTGGAGTGTTGGCCAGGGTTGGTACGAGCAGTACTTC.

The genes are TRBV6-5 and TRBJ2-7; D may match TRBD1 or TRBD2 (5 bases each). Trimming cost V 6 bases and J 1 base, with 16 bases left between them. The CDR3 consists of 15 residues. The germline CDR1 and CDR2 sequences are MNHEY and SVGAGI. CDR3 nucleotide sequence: TGTGCCAGCAGGACGTCCGGGACGTCGTCCTACGAGCAGTACTTC. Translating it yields CASRTSGTSSYEQYF.

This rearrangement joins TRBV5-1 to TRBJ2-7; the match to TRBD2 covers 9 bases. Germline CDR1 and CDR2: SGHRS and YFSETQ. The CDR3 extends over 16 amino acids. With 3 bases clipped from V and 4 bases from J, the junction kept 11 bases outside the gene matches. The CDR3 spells CASSYIPTSGRYEQYF. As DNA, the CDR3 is TGCGCCAGCAGCTACATACCGACTAGCGGTAGGTACGAGCAGTACTTC. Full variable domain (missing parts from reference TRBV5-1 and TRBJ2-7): KAGVTQTPRYLIKTRGQQVTLSCSPISGHRSVSWYQQTPGQGLQFLFEYFSETQRNKGNFPGRFSGRQFSNSRSEMNVSTLELGDSALYLCASSYIPTSGRYEQYFGPGTRLTVT.

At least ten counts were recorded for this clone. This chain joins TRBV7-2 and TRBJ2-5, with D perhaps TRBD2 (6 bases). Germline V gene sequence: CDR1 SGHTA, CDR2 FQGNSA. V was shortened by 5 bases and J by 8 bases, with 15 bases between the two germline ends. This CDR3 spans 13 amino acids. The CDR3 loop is CASSAGRQGTQYF. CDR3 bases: TGTGCCAGCAGCGCGGGGCGCCAGGGAACCCAGTACTTC.

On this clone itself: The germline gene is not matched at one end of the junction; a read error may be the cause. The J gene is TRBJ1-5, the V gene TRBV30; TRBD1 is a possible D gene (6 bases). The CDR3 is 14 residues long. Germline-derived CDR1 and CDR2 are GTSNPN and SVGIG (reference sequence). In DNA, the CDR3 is TGTTCCTGGAGAGGAACAGGGAATAATCAGCCCCAGCATTTT. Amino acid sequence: CSWRGTGNNQPQHF.

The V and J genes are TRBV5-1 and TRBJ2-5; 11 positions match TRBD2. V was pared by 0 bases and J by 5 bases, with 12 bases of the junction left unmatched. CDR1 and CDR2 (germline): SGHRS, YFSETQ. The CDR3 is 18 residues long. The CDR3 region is CASSLDPTSGMLTETQYF. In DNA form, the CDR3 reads TGCGCCAGCAGCTTGGACCCGACTAGCGGGATGCTAACGGAGACCCAGTACTTC.